The sequence of this TCR beta chain was determined in a study of blood T cells in healthy people across ages. PCR was performed a second time for 7 to 11 cycles using a sample-barcoded 5' primer and a J-beta primer mix. Samples each returned at least 2.5 million CDR3-containing paired-end reads. TCRdb analysed the 5' RACE reads with MiXCR anew, one entry per CDR3 protein. The sample lists approximately 1.5 million distinct CDR3 sequences, almost 35% occurring once. V lost 0 bases and J lost 11, with 14 bases in between. This CDR3 is built from 13 residues. CDR1 SQVTM and CDR2 ANQGSEA come from the germline V gene.

The sequence was obtained from a woman in her twenties or thirties in good health. Sample: blood. V usage is TRBV29-1 and J usage is TRBJ1-5, with TRBD1 as a possible D gene (5 bases). The CDR3 spells CSVEEGTGGAQHF. CDR3 sequence (DNA): TGCAGCGTTGAAGAGGGGACGGGGGGAGCCCAGCATTTT.